A selection of T cell receptor beta chains follows, all from one sample in a study of tumor and adjacent non-tumor tissue in lung cancer. From the multiplex PCR reads, TCRdb called clonotypes with MiXCR, one entry per CDR3 protein. The table lists roughly 120,000 distinct CDR3 sequences, 60% to 80% of them singletons. Sequenced input: distant non-tumor lung tissue. The source is a man aged 55 to 70 with non-small cell lung cancer. The CDR3 runs from the conserved cysteine through the conserved F or W.

>TRBV11-2
CTSSLSAGMLSNEQFF
>TRBV6-5
CARSYIGNTEAFF
>TRBV4-2
CASSQLGQGGEQYF
>TRBV6-5
CAGSGGRPPGELFF
>TRBV12-3/TRBV12-4
CASSPSWLGDTGELFF
>TRBV2
CASRRTGNIQYF
>TRBV11-3
CSSSLSPGRGYEHLF
>TRBV6-5
CASGYADIDTHYF
>TRBV4-2
CASSPRGDSNAGELFF
>TRBV12-3/TRBV12-4
CASSPGPAGPPGELFF
>TRBV6-6
CVSSYGDTNQPQHF
>TRBV29-1
CSIEGKHSAYNEQFF
>TRBV4-1
CASNQLSGGLGEKLFF
>TRBV6-6
CASSCGRFETQYF
>TRBV11-2
CASSSGQGADERLF
>TRBV2
CASSDKSSGRTDTQYF
>TRBV11-2
CVSNTHLAGLPSYEQYF
>TRBV6-5
CASSYAGTRNEKLLF
>TRBV6-5
CASRSERTGRRGDYGYTF